This T cell receptor beta chain was identified during a study of T cell responses to AZD1222 COVID-19 vaccine. Libraries were prepared by immunoSEQ multiplex PCR; TCRdb keeps only in-frame clonotypes and omits some of them. In the table there are some 130,000 clones, roughly 88% of which are singletons. Germline V gene data show CDR1 as ENHRY and CDR2 as SYGVKD. V lost 3 bases, J lost 2 bases, and 8 bases lay in between. CDR3 length equals 15 residues. The V gene is TRBV10-3, the J gene TRBJ2-6; D not resolved. This receptor was identified in an adult in good health. Sequencing used peripheral blood, obtained on day 0 of AZD1222 vaccination. The CDR3 sequence is CAISEGGTGANVLTF. CDR3 in DNA: TGTGCCATCAGTGAAGGTGGTACTGGGGCCAACGTCCTGACTTTC.